This passage covers 10 T cell receptor beta chains from one sample sequenced in a study of T-cell memory formation after mild COVID-19. One entry per CDR3 protein results from TCRdb running MiXCR on the 5' RACE reads. The table includes 55,000 to 80,000 distinct CDR3 sequences, around 10% detected once. Sequencing input: PBMCs or a T cell subset sorted from them (not recorded which). These receptors were collected from a man between 18 and 35 years old who had mild COVID-19 (a few samples of this study predate the infection). Cell type and time point are not known.

This clonotype has at least ten counts. This chain links TRBV7-2 with TRBJ1-1; the D gene is possibly TRBD1 (5 bases). The CDR3 is 15 residues long. CDR1 and CDR2 from the germline V gene are SGHTA and FQGNSA. The V gene lost 5 bases and the J gene lost 1 base, with 14 bases spanning the gap. CDR3 sequence (DNA): TGTGCCAGCAGCCTTACCGGGACTGCGAACACTGAAGCTTTCTTT. Translated: CASSLTGTANTEAFF.

The chain couples TRBV11-2 to TRBJ1-2, with D tentatively TRBD1 (6 bases). Trimming stripped 5 bases from V and 6 bases from J, with 16 bases between. The CDR3 is 14 residues long. Germline V lookup: CDR1 SGHAT, CDR2 FQNNGV. The CDR3 nucleotides are TGTGCCAGCAGCCCCGCCCGCGGGGGCCATGGCTACACCTTC. This encodes CASSPARGGHGYTF.

V is TRBV5-1 and J is TRBJ2-7; D gene unclear. Trimming removed 4 bases at V and 0 bases at J, with 14 bases between. CDR1 and CDR2 (germline): SGHRS, YFSETQ. The CDR3 spans 15 residues. Here the CDR3 reads CASSANGYFSYEQYF. The CDR3 DNA reads as TGCGCCAGCAGCGCAAACGGGTACTTCTCCTACGAGCAGTACTTC. Together with reference TRBV5-1 and TRBJ2-7, the CDR3 gives the full variable domain: KAGVTQTPRYLIKTRGQQVTLSCSPISGHRSVSWYQQTPGQGLQFLFEYFSETQRNKGNFPGRFSGRQFSNSRSEMNVSTLELGDSALYLCASSANGYFSYEQYFGPGTRLTVT.

This clonotype appeared many times. The chain recombines TRBV5-1 with TRBJ2-3, with D possibly matching TRBD2 (5 bases). The CDR3 covers 14 residues. Germline CDR1 SGHRS, CDR2 YFSETQ. V was clipped by 4 bases and J by 2 bases, with 11 bases between them. CDR3: CASSPQTTTDTQYF. The CDR3 nucleotides read TGCGCCAGCAGCCCACAGACTACCACAGATACGCAGTATTTT.

This clonotype was counted ten times or more. The V call is TRBV3-1, the J call TRBJ2-6; D may be TRBD2 (6 bases). Trimming cost V 3 bases and J 0 bases, with 15 bases left between them. Per germline, CDR1 LGHDT and CDR2 YNNKEL (reference sequence). The CDR3 spans 18 residues. The CDR3 DNA follows: TGTGCCAGCAGCCACGGCTCGGGGGAGTCCTCTGGGGCCAACGTCCTGACTTTC. Translating it yields CASSHGSGESSGANVLTF.

This clonotype appeared a few times. This chain links TRBV4-1 with TRBJ2-7, with D hard to call. The V and J ends lost 4 bases and 3 bases respectively, with 16 bases between them. The CDR3 has 15 amino acids. CDR1 is MGHRA and CDR2 is YSYEKL in the germline V gene. The CDR3 region has the DNA TGCGCCAGCAGCCTCCTCCCGTATGGCGGCTACGAGCAGTACGTC. Translating gives CASSLLPYGGYEQYV.

In this sample, this clonotype turned up many times. The genes are TRBV5-6 and TRBJ2-5, with a tentative D call TRBD1 (7 bases). Germline lookup yields CDR1 SGHDT and CDR2 YYEEEE. V was pared by 1 base and J by 5 bases, with 15 bases between. The CDR3 runs to 15 residues. The CDR3 reads CASSLRGGGTETQYF. The CDR3 DNA sequence: TGTGCCAGCAGCTTGCGTGGAGGGGGCACGGAGACCCAGTACTTC.

This rearrangement joins TRBV4-3 to TRBJ2-7; D is undetermined. In germline, CDR1 is LGHNA, CDR2 YSLEER. The CDR3 totals 15 residues. Trimming pared 4 bases from V and 5 bases from J, leaving 18 bases between. CDR3 sequence reads: CASSPSEASSHEQYF. In DNA, the CDR3 is TGCGCCAGCAGCCCCTCAGAGGCAAGTAGCCACGAGCAGTACTTC.

This clonotype is medium-sized (0.01 to 0.1%) within its sample. The chain is built from TRBV7-3 and TRBJ2-1; tentatively, D is TRBD1 (6 bases). Trimming took off 2 bases at V and 0 bases at J, with 8 bases between the two ends. The CDR3 runs to 15 residues. Looked up from germline, CDR1 is SGHTA and CDR2 is FQGTGA. The CDR3 DNA reads TGTGCCAGCAGCTTAGGGGGCGCCTCCTACAATGAGCAGTTCTTC. As protein: CASSLGGASYNEQFF.

This clonotype occurred a few times. The V and J genes are TRBV4-2 and TRBJ1-1, with unresolved D. The CDR3 runs 14 residues. V was pared by 3 bases and J by 5 bases, with 13 bases between. Germline CDR1 reads LGHNA; CDR2 reads YNFKEQ. The CDR3 sequence is CASSHSERRTEAFF. The DNA of the CDR3 is TGTGCCAGCAGCCACAGTGAAAGGCGAACTGAAGCTTTCTTT.